This TCR beta chain was retrieved from a study of cytomegalovirus exposure and HLA in healthy donors. Study-wide context: In a previous analysis, 120 million or so unique TCR beta sequences were found from some 200 million T cells.

V shed 4 bases and J 2 bases; nucleotides not matched to a gene: 7. Germline V gene data show CDR1 as SGDLS and CDR2 as YYNGEE. This CDR3 region has 15 residues. The primer mix had 60 Vbeta and 13 Jbeta primers. TCRdb's table, derived via immunoSEQ multiplex PCR, lists solely in-frame clones and lacks some. The top ten clones hold about 2% of a sample with about 120,000 clones, 74% of them seen once. General study points: 87-base-pair reads could not separate some V segments, including TRBV6-2 and TRBV6-3. In an earlier analysis, most TCR beta V segments were productive about 87% or about 30% of the time.

This clone showed up just once. No antigen is known for it. The chain is built from TRBV9 and TRBJ1-2; TRBD1 agrees at 8 bases. The sample consisted of PBMCs. This TCR was recovered from a human donor in good health. CDR3 residues: CASSPGQGGNYGYTF. The CDR3 coding sequence is TGTGCCAGCAGCCCCGGACAGGGAGGGAACTATGGCTACACCTTC.